This T cell receptor beta chain was retrieved from a study of blood T cell repertoires in COVID-19. Study in general: Donors in the United States, Italy and Spain gave samples during acute or convalescent COVID-19.

All enrollees were roughly 18 to 89 years old and from 20 to 25 US areas. What the recovered Cohort 3 donors had was two negative PCRs, clearance, or symptom resolution. The CDR3 is 18 amino acids. Trimming removed 0 bases from V and 0 bases from J, with 17 bases in between. Per the germline V gene, CDR1 is MGHRA and CDR2 is YSYEKL. How the authors handled the data: Cell counts per sample came from amplifying reference gene primers. Sequenced by immunoSEQ multiplex PCR; TCRdb stores in-frame clones only, minus some. V, J and clone size derive from that table, while D and trimming were established from the DNA sequence. The sample has some 330,000 clones, around 83% seen once. In this sample, this clone turned up once.

The TCR originated in a woman between 50 and 59 years old who had recovered from COVID-19. The sample taken for sequencing was PBMCs or T cells enriched from blood (not recorded which). The rearrangement joins TRBV4-1 to TRBJ1-2, with TRBD1 as a possible D gene (5 bases). This CDR3 is CASSQEGWFGASNYGYTF. In DNA form, the CDR3 reads TGCGCCAGCAGCCAAGAGGGGTGGTTTGGGGCCTCTAACTATGGCTACACCTTC.